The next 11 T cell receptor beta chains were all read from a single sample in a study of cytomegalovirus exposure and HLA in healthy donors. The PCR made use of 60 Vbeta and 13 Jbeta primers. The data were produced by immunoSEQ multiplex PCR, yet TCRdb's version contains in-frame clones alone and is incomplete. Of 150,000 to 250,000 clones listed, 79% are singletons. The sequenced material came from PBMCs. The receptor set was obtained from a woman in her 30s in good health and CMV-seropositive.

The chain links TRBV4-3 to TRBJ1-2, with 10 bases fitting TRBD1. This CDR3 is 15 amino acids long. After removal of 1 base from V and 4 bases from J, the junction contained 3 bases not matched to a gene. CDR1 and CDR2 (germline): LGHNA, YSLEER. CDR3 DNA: TGCGCCAGCAGCCAAGGACAGGGGGCTGGCTATGGCTACACCTTC. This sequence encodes CASSQGQGAGYGYTF.

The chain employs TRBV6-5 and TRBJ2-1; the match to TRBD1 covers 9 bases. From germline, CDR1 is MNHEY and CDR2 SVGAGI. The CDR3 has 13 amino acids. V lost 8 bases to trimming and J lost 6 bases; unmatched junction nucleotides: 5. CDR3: CASSRGQGNEQFF. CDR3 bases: TGTGCCAGCTCCAGGGGACAGGGCAATGAGCAGTTCTTC.

The CDR3 region is CSVLQGEEDEQFF. CDR3 bases: TGCAGCGTCCTACAGGGGGAAGAAGATGAGCAGTTCTTC. The rearrangement uses TRBV29-1 and TRBJ2-1; TRBD1 matches at 8 bases. The CDR3 extends over 13 amino acids. Losses at the gene ends were 6 bases for V and 8 bases for J; bases not matched to a gene: 9. CDR1 is SQVTM and CDR2 is ANQGSEA in the germline V gene.

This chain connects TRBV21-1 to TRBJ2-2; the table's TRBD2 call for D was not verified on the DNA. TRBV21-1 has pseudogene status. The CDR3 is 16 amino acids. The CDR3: CASSKETSGRPGELFF. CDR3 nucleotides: TGTGCCAGCAGCAAAGAAACTAGCGGGAGACCCGGGGAGCTGTTTTTT.

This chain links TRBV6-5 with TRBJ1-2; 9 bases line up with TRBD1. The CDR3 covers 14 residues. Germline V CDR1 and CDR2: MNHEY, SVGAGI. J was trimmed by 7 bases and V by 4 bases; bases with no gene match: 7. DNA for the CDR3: TGTGCCAGCAGTTTGAACAGGGGGCCGGGTGGCTACACCTTC. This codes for CASSLNRGPGGYTF.

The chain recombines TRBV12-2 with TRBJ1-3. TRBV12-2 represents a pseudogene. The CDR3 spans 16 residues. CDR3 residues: CASRWRGICRGNTIYF. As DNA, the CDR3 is TGTGCAAGTCGCTGGCGAGGGATCTGTAGGGGAAACACCATATATTTT.

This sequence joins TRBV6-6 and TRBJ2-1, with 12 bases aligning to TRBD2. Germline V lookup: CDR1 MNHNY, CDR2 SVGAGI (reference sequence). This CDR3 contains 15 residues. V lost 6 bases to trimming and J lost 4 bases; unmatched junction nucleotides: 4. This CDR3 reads CASSKLAGGYNEQFF. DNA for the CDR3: TGTGCCAGCAGCAAACTAGCGGGAGGATACAATGAGCAGTTCTTC.

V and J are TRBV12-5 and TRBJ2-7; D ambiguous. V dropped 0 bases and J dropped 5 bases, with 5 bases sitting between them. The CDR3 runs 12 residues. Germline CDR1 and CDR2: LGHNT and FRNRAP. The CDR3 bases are TGTGCTAGTGGTTTGGTATATCACGAGCAGTACTTC. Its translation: CASGLVYHEQYF.

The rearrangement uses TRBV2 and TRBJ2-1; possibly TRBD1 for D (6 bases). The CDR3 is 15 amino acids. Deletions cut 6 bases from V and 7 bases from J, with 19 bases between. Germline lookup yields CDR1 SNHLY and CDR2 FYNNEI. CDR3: CASSPEGGQPNEQFF. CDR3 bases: TGTGCCAGCAGCCCAGAAGGAGGACAGCCTAATGAGCAGTTCTTC.

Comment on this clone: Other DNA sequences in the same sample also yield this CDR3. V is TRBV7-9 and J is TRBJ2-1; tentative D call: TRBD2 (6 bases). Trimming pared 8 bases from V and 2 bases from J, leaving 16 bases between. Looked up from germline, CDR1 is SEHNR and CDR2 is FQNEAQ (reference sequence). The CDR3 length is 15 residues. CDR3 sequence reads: CASLSGASAYNEQFF. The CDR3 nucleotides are TGTGCCAGCTTATCCGGGGCTAGCGCCTACAATGAGCAGTTCTTC.

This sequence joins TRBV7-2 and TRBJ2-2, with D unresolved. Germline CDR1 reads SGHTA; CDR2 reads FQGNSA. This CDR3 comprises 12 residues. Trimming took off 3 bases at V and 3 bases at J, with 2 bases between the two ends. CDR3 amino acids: CASSFYTGELFF. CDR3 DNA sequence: TGTGCCAGCAGCTTCTACACCGGGGAGCTGTTTTTT.